Included here is one TCR beta chain sequence, with context. Produced via immunoSEQ multiplex PCR; TCRdb's table is partial and in-frame only. The table records 300,000 to 450,000 clones, 88% of them present only once. The participants were between roughly 18 and 100 years old and came from 20 to 30 US areas. This sample was taken from a study of blood T cell repertoires in COVID-19. On the study more broadly: Spain, Italy and the United States supplied samples that represented acute and convalescent COVID-19. The cDNA or gDNA used as material had been derived from T cells, B-cell-depleted T cells, or PBMCs.

This CDR3 is 16 amino acids long. From germline, CDR1 is MDHEN and CDR2 SYDVKM. Deletions cut 5 bases from V and 3 bases from J, with 16 bases between. Material: PBMCs or T cells enriched from blood (not recorded which). This TCR came from a woman between 25 and 40 years old who had been exposed to COVID-19. The gene calls are TRBV28 and TRBJ1-4; perhaps TRBD1 as D (5 bases). CDR3 nucleotide sequence: TGTGCCAGCAGTCAAAGACCGGGGGAAGCTAATGAAAAACTGTTTTTT. It encodes CASSQRPGEANEKLFF.